The 17 T cell receptor beta chains listed next were all sequenced from one sample in a study of T cells in Graves' hyperthyroidism and ophthalmopathy (dated 2019 in TCRdb). Receptors were amplified or captured by multiplex PCR. The sample was run on an Illumina HiSeq 2000. The TCR beta CDR3 regions were amplified from the RNA transcripts. A first-round RT-PCR of the TCR CDR3 used the HTBI primer set with the Qiagen OneStep RT-PCR kit. TCRdb cleaned the public reads at Q25 with fastp, built clones with MiXCR and kept in-frame beta chains. Entries are consolidated by CDR3 protein sequence, retaining the most common genes and DNA. The sample yields about 210,000 distinct CDR3 sequences; about 15% were counted once. The top ten hold under 65% of the sample. Sequencing input: blood. Receptors were obtained from a man aged 45-60 years with Graves' hyperthyroidism.

This clonotype was found a few times. CDR3 nucleotide sequence: TGTGCCAGCAGCGGATTACAGGGTTATAATGAAAAACTGTTTTTT. Translating gives CASSGLQGYNEKLFF. The chain links TRBV9 to TRBJ1-4, with a weak D call TRBD1 (6 bases). The CDR3 consists of 15 residues. V was pared by 3 bases and J by 4 bases, with 13 bases between. In germline, CDR1 is SGDLS, CDR2 YYNGEE. The whole variable domain, filled in from reference TRBV9 and TRBJ1-4, reads DSGVTQTPKHLITATGQRVTLRCSPRSGDLSVYWYQQSLDQGLQFLIQYYNGEERAKGNILERFSAQQFPDLHSELNLSSLELGDSALYFCASSGLQGYNEKLFFGSGTQLSVL.

This clonotype occurred many times. This chain joins TRBV12-3 or TRBV12-4 and TRBJ2-7, with no clear D. CDR3 length equals 14 residues. V was pared by 1 base and J by 6 bases, with 13 bases between. CDR3 loop: CASSLDGARPEQYF. As DNA, the CDR3 is TGTGCCAGCAGTTTAGATGGCGCCCGGCCCGAGCAGTACTTC.

This clonotype has a count of ten or more. As DNA, the CDR3 is TGCGCCAGCAGCCACGGGACAGGGAACCACGAGCAGTACTTC. It specifies CASSHGTGNHEQYF. V usage is TRBV4-3 and J usage is TRBJ2-7, with TRBD1 matching 9 bases. The germline gives CDR1 LGHNA, CDR2 YSLEER. The CDR3 is 14 amino acids. J was trimmed by 5 bases and V by 3 bases; bases with no gene match: 5.

The rearrangement joins TRBV19 to TRBJ2-1; 7 bases fit TRBD1. J lost 0 bases, V lost 9 bases, and 5 bases had no gene match. From germline, CDR1 is LNHDA and CDR2 SQIVND (reference sequence). The CDR3 is 14 amino acids. CDR3 sequence: CASRGSSSYNEQFF. CDR3 nucleotides: TGTGCCAGCAGGGGGTCGAGCTCCTACAATGAGCAGTTCTTC.

The sample holds many counts of this clonotype. The chain carries TRBV6-2 or TRBV6-3 and TRBJ2-3, with 14 bases fitting TRBD2. The CDR3 contains 19 residues. Germline CDR1 is MNHEY and CDR2 is SVGEGT. The trim removed 6 bases at V and 2 bases at J, leaving 13 bases unmatched. The CDR3 loop is CASSSTSGRARFFTDTQYF. The CDR3 DNA reads TGTGCCAGCAGCTCGACTAGCGGGAGGGCCAGGTTCTTCACAGATACGCAGTATTTT.

This sequence joins TRBV20-1 and TRBJ1-5, with D unresolved. The CDR3 has 14 amino acids. The V end lost 3 bases, the J end lost 0 bases, and 9 bases lay between the germline ends. Germline V gene data show CDR1 as DFQATT and CDR2 as SNEGSKA (reference sequence). CDR3 protein: CSASSQASNQPQHF. The CDR3 DNA follows: TGCAGTGCTAGTAGCCAGGCTAGCAATCAGCCCCAGCATTTT.

This chain joins TRBV6-5 and TRBJ2-7, with D unclear. Germline V lookup: CDR1 MNHEY, CDR2 SVGAGI. Deletions cut 4 bases from V and 6 bases from J, with 10 bases between. This CDR3 comprises 12 residues. The CDR3 region has the DNA TGTGCCAGCAGTTCCCCTCTACGCGAGCAGTACTTC. Translated: CASSSPLREQYF.

This clonotype came up a few times. This sequence joins TRBV2 and TRBJ2-7, with D perhaps TRBD1 (5 bases). Trimming took off 1 base at V and 5 bases at J, with 15 bases between the two ends. Germline CDR1 SNHLY, CDR2 FYNNEI. The CDR3 has 15 amino acids. CDR3 in DNA: TGTGCCAGCAGTGAAGACTGGGCAGGGTCAAACGAGCAGTACTTC. This encodes CASSEDWAGSNEQYF.

J is TRBJ2-7 and V is TRBV11-2; 12 bases map to TRBD2. Germline lookup yields CDR1 SGHAT and CDR2 FQNNGV. V was pared by 4 bases and J by 6 bases, with 4 bases of the junction left unmatched. The CDR3 is made up of 14 amino acids. Here the CDR3 reads CASSYRTSGTEQYF. CDR3 sequence (DNA): TGTGCCAGCAGCTATCGGACTAGCGGGACCGAGCAGTACTTC.

In its sample, this clonotype was seen a few times. V is TRBV19 and J is TRBJ2-5, with a tentative D call TRBD1 (5 bases). The CDR3 contains 17 residues. The germline gives CDR1 LNHDA, CDR2 SQIVND (reference sequence). Trimming took off 0 bases at V and 4 bases at J, with 18 bases between the two ends. The CDR3 is CASSIDLLRGFGETQYF. The CDR3 coding sequence is TGTGCCAGTAGTATAGATCTGTTAAGGGGATTCGGAGAGACCCAGTACTTC.

This clonotype was picked up many times. The rearrangement uses TRBV7-2 and TRBJ2-5; TRBD1 aligns across 10 bases. J lost 5 bases, V lost 4 bases, and 7 bases had no gene match. Germline values: CDR1 SGHTA, CDR2 FQGNSA. The CDR3 is made up of 15 amino acids. The DNA for the CDR3 is TGTGCCAGCAGCTGGGCCGGGACAGGGGAGGAGACCCAGTACTTC. Amino acid sequence: CASSWAGTGEETQYF.

The V and J genes are TRBV10-3 and TRBJ2-7; no firm D call. This CDR3 contains 11 residues. V lost 5 bases to trimming and J lost 3 bases, with 5 bases between them. Germline-derived CDR1 and CDR2 are ENHRY and SYGVKD. CDR3 DNA: TGTGCCATCAGTCCGGGCTACGAGCAGTACTTC. Its protein is CAISPGYEQYF.

This clonotype has only one observation. The chain has TRBV11-3 and TRBJ2-2; TRBD1 matches 7 bases. The CDR3 covers 14 residues. Per germline, CDR1 SGHNT and CDR2 YENEEA. Trimming cost V 8 bases and J 5 bases; bases outside gene matches: 8. Here the CDR3 reads CASGGSRGTGELFF. DNA for the CDR3: TGTGCCAGCGGCGGGTCCAGGGGGACCGGGGAGCTGTTTTTT. The whole variable domain, remainder taken from reference TRBV11-3 and TRBJ2-2, is EAGVVQSPRYKIIEKKQPVAFWCNPISGHNTLYWYLQNLGQGPELLIRYENEEAVDDSQLPKDRFSAERLKGVDSTLKIQPAELGDSAVYLCASGGSRGTGELFFGEGSRLTVL.

The sample holds a few counts of this clonotype. V gene TRBV14 combines with J gene TRBJ2-1, with TRBD2 identical over 13 bases. There are 16 residues in the CDR3. Trimming cost V 3 bases and J 7 bases; bases outside gene matches: 6. Germline CDR1 and CDR2: SGHDN and FVKESK. The CDR3, as DNA: TGTGCCAGCAGCCAGTGGACTAGCGGGAGTTTGAATGAGCAGTTCTTC. This encodes CASSQWTSGSLNEQFF.

The chain joins TRBV9 to TRBJ2-1; D is perhaps TRBD2 (6 bases). This CDR3 comprises 14 residues. Deletions cut 4 bases from V and 8 bases from J, with 16 bases between. CDR1 and CDR2 from the germline V gene are SGDLS and YYNGEE. CDR3 sequence (DNA): TGTGCCAGCAGCCCAACATTTAGCGGCTATGAGCAGTTCTTC. Translated: CASSPTFSGYEQFF.

The chain couples TRBV6-1 to TRBJ1-2, with a weak D call TRBD1 (6 bases). V was pared by 1 base and J by 7 bases, with 16 bases between. Germline V lookup: CDR1 MNHNS, CDR2 SASEGT. This CDR3 comprises 15 residues. CDR3 protein: CASSEEGGGSSGYTF. In DNA, the CDR3 is TGTGCCAGCAGTGAAGAGGGGGGCGGGAGTTCTGGCTACACCTTC.

The rearrangement uses TRBV5-1 and TRBJ2-5, with TRBD2 matching 8 bases. The V gene's germline CDR1 is SGHRS and CDR2 YFSETQ. V shed 0 bases and J 4 bases; nucleotides not matched to a gene: 2. The CDR3 sequence is 14 residues long. CDR3: CASSLDLAGETQYF. The DNA for the CDR3 is TGCGCCAGCAGCTTGGATCTAGCGGGAGAGACCCAGTACTTC.